The subject of this entry is one T cell receptor beta chain. This specimen belongs to a study of OX40 agonist ivuxolimab in advanced cancers. V trimming: 5 bases; J trimming: 0 bases; junction bases outside the gene matches: 7. Germline lookup yields CDR1 SGHVS and CDR2 FNYEAQ. This CDR3 spans 15 amino acids. The repertoire was sequenced with immunoSEQ multiplex PCR; TCRdb's copy has only in-frame clones and lacks some. The sample consists of tens of thousands of clones, about 87% of them appearing once. The chain recombines TRBV7-6 with TRBJ2-7, with 7 bases aligning to TRBD1. This TCR came from an adult with an advanced solid tumor such as melanoma, head and neck, liver or kidney cancer. The sequencing here drew on CD4+ or CD8+ T cells sorted from blood, taken in a trial of the OX40 agonist ivuxolimab. The CDR3: CASSEGAGASYEQYF. CDR3 in DNA: TGTGCCAGCAGCGAGGGGGCAGGGGCCTCCTACGAGCAGTACTTC.